The T cell receptor (beta chain) under discussion was sequenced for a study of T cells in Graves' hyperthyroidism and ophthalmopathy. Study-level points and caveats: Ophthalmopathy stood apart from stable hyperthyroidism in a 13 V-J model. Blood also contained most expanded thyroid clonotypes above 0.001.

TCR beta CDR3 regions were amplified from RNA. Researchers ran a first-round RT-PCR on the TCR CDR3 using the HTBI primer set. TCRdb called the multiplex PCR reads again in MiXCR, with one record for every CDR3 protein. The table lists almost 600,000 distinct CDR3 sequences, just over 45% of them singletons. V trimming: 8 bases; J trimming: 0 bases; junction bases outside the gene matches: 12. The CDR3 extends over 17 amino acids. Germline V gene data show CDR1 as PRHDT and CDR2 as FYEKMQ (reference sequence). A remark on this clonotype: Antigen: not known.

The clonotype originates from a woman aged 18 to 35 with Graves' hyperthyroidism. V is TRBV13 and J is TRBJ1-1; 10 bases line up with TRBD1. Source material: peripheral blood or thyroid tissue (not recorded which). CDR3 sequence: CASQAATGGLMNTEAFF. CDR3 nucleotides: TGTGCCAGCCAAGCCGCGACAGGGGGCCTGATGAACACTGAAGCTTTCTTT.